These T cell receptor beta chains were read from a single sample in a study of blood T cells in healthy people across ages. A single record per CDR3 protein comes from TCRdb applying MiXCR to the 5' RACE reads. Here the sample spans about 1.1 million distinct CDR3 sequences, 35% to 45% being singletons. Sample: blood. These receptors came from a man in his late teens or twenties in good health. CDR3s leave out the opening cysteine and the closing phenylalanine or tryptophan.

J: TRBJ1-4
V: TRBV10-3
CDR3: AISGQGDEKLF

J: TRBJ1-1
V: TRBV20-1
CDR3: SARDYGILNTEAF

J: TRBJ1-6
V: TRBV9
CDR3: ASEPGTGVNSPLH

J: TRBJ2-5
V: TRBV7-9
CDR3: ASSLIERETQY

J: TRBJ2-6
V: TRBV7-9
CDR3: ASSLTSSGWRANVLT

J: TRBJ1-1
V: TRBV12-3/TRBV12-4
CDR3: ASSLRDGATEAF

J: TRBJ1-5
V: TRBV21-1
CDR3: AAQGRSQPQH

J: TRBJ2-1
V: TRBV7-9
CDR3: ASSGRRNQQNNEQF

J: TRBJ1-1
V: TRBV30
CDR3: AWSVDIYTEAF

J: TRBJ1-6
V: TRBV4-3
CDR3: ASSQDLGIPLH

J: TRBJ1-5
V: TRBV20-1
CDR3: SAGRTGKQPQH

J: TRBJ2-1
V: TRBV7-3
CDR3: ASSLDRVVLNEQF

J: TRBJ2-3
V: TRBV20-1
CDR3: SAPGQGSTDTQY

J: TRBJ2-5
V: TRBV6-4
CDR3: ASSETSRNEQY

J: TRBJ2-7
V: TRBV9
CDR3: ASSVELVSYEQY

J: TRBJ1-1
V: TRBV29-1
CDR3: SVKGVMNTEAF

J: TRBJ2-1
V: TRBV13
CDR3: ASSLEGLDTDEQF

J: TRBJ1-2
V: TRBV11-2
CDR3: ASSLSRGAYGYT

J: TRBJ2-3
V: TRBV11-1
CDR3: ASSRSRAGFSTDTQY

J: TRBJ1-2
V: TRBV2
CDR3: ASREESYGYT

J: TRBJ1-4
V: TRBV6-6
CDR3: ASSDRGGEKLF

J: TRBJ2-7
V: TRBV5-1
CDR3: ASSLLQGSYEQY

J: TRBJ2-1
V: TRBV27
CDR3: ASSLSSAGPEQF

J: TRBJ1-2
V: TRBV30
CDR3: AWSVTADYGYT

J: TRBJ2-1
V: TRBV20-1
CDR3: SAQRLAQETQF

J: TRBJ2-5
V: TRBV12-3/TRBV12-4
CDR3: ASTHQVLDGQETQY

J: TRBJ1-3
V: TRBV9
CDR3: ASSPQPRSGNTIY

J: TRBJ1-1
V: TRBV27
CDR3: ASSFSGTVNTEAF

J: TRBJ2-3
V: TRBV4-3
CDR3: ASSQSRHRTDTQY

J: TRBJ1-2
V: TRBV28
CDR3: ASRGEHPEGNYGYT

J: TRBJ1-1
V: TRBV6-5
CDR3: ASSYSGLMNTEAF

J: TRBJ1-6
V: TRBV4-1
CDR3: ASSWGQASSYNSPLH

J: TRBJ1-2
V: TRBV10-3
CDR3: AISEDTGGGYT

J: TRBJ1-5
V: TRBV4-3
CDR3: ASSLNTGDSNQPQH

J: TRBJ1-4
V: TRBV12-3/TRBV12-4
CDR3: ASSFGGDEKLF

J: TRBJ1-3
V: TRBV27
CDR3: ASSSRSPYSGNTIY

J: NA
V: TRBV4-2
CDR3: ASSPAGEQETQY

J: TRBJ2-3
V: TRBV12-3/TRBV12-4
CDR3: ASSPDRVTADMQY

J: TRBJ2-2
V: TRBV29-1
CDR3: SVSGVANTGELF

J: TRBJ2-7
V: TRBV12-3/TRBV12-4
CDR3: ASSPPDGGSYEQY

J: TRBJ1-1
V: TRBV29-1
CDR3: SVADGNTEAF

J: TRBJ2-7
V: TRBV6-2/TRBV6-3
CDR3: ASSYSTVGGISYEQY

J: TRBJ2-3
V: TRBV5-5
CDR3: ASSFRTSGVVDTQY

J: TRBJ2-1
V: TRBV6-2/TRBV6-3
CDR3: ASSYGQYNEQF

J: TRBJ1-2
V: TRBV5-1
CDR3: ASSLAGVDRSYGYT